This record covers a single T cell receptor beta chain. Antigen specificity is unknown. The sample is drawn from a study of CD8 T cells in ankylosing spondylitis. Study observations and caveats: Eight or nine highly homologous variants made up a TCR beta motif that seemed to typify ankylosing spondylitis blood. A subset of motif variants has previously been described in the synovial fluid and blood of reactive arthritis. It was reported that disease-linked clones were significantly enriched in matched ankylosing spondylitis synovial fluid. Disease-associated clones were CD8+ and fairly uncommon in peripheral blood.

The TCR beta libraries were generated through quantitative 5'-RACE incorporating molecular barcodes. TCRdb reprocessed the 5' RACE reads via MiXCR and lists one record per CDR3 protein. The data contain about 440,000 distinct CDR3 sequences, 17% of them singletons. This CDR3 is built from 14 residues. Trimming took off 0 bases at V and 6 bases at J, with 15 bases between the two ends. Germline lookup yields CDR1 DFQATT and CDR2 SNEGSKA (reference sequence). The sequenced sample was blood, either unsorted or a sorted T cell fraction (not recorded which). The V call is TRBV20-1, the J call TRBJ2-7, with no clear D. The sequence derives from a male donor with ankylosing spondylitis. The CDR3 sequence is CSAREVVTLGEQYF. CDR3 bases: TGCAGTGCTAGAGAGGTCGTCACCTTGGGCGAGCAGTACTTC.